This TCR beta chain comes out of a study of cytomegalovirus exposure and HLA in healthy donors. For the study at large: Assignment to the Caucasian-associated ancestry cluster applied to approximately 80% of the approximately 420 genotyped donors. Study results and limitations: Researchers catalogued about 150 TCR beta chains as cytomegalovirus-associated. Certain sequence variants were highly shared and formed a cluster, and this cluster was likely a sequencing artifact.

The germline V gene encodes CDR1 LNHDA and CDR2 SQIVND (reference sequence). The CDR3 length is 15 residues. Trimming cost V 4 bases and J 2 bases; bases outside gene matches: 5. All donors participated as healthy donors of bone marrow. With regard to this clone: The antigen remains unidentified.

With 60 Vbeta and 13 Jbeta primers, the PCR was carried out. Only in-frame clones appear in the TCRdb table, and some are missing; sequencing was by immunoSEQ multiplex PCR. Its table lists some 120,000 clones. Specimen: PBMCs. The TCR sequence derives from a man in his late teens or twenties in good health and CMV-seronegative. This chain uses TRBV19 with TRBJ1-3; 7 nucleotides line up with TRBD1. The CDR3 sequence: CASSRMDRTGNTIYF. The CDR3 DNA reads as TGTGCCAGTAGTAGGATGGACAGGACTGGAAACACCATATATTTT.